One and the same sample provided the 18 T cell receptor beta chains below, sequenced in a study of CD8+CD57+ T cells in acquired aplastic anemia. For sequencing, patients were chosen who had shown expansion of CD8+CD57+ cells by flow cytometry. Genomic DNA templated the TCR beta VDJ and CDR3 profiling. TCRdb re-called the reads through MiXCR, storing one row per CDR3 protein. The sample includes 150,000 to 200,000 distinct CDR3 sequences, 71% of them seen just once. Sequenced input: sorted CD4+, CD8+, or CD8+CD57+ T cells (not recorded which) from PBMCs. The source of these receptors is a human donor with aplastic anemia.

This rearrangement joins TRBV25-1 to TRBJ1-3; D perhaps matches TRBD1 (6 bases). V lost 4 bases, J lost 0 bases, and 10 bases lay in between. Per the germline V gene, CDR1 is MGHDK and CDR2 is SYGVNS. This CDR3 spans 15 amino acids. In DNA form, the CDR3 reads TGTGCCAGCAGTGCAGGGGACCCCTCTGGAAACACCATATATTTT. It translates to CASSAGDPSGNTIYF.

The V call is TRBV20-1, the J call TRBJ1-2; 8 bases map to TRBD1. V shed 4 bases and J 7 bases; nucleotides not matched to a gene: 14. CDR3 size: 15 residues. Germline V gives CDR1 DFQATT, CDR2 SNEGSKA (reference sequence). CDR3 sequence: CSAIPQARGLGGYTF. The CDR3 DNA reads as TGCAGTGCTATACCTCAGGCCAGGGGGCTAGGTGGCTACACCTTC.

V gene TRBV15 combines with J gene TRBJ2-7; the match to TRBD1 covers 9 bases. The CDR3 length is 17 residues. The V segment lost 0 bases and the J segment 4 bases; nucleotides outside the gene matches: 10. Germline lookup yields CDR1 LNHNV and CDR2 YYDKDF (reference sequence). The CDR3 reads CATSRDFPGQGPYEQYF. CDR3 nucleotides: TGTGCCACCAGCAGAGACTTCCCGGGACAGGGACCTTACGAGCAGTACTTC.

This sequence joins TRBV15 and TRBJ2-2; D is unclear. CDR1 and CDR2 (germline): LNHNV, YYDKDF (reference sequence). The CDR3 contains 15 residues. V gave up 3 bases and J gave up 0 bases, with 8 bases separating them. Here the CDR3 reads CATSREQPNTGELFF. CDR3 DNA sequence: TGTGCCACCAGCAGGGAACAGCCGAACACCGGGGAGCTGTTTTTT.

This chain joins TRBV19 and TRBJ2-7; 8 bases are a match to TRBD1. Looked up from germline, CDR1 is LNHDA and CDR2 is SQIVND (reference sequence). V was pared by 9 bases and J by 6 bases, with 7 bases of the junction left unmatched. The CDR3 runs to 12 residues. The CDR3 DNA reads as TGTGCCAGCAGCTTCGGGACAGGCGAGCAGTACTTC. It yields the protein CASSFGTGEQYF.

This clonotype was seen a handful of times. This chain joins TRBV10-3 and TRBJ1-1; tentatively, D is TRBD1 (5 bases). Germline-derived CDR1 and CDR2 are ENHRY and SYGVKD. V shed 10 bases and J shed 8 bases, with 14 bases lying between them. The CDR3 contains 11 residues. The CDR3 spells CATGTRAEAFF. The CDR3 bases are TGTGCCACTGGGACGCGGGCGGAAGCTTTCTTT.

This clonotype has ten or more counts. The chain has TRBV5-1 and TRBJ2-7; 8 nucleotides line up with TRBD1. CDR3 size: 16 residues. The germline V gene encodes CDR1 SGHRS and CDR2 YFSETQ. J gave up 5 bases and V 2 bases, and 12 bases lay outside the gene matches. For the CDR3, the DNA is TGCGCCAGCAGCTTACACCGGGACAGGCCCTTCGACGAGCAGTACGTC. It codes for CASSLHRDRPFDEQYV.

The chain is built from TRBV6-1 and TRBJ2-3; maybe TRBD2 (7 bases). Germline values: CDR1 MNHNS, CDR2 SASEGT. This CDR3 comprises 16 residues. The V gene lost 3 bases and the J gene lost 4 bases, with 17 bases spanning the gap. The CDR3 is CASSELRGGAADTQYF. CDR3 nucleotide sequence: TGTGCCAGCAGTGAGCTCCGAGGGGGGGCCGCAGATACGCAGTATTTT.

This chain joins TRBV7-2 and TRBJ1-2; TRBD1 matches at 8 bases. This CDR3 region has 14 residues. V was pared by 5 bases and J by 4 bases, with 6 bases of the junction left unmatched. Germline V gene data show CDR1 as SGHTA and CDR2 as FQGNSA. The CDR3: CASSPQQGVYGYTF. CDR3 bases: TGTGCCAGCAGCCCTCAACAGGGGGTCTATGGCTACACCTTC. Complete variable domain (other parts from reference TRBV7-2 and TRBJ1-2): GAGVSQSPSNKVTEKGKDVELRCDPISGHTALYWYRQSLGQGLEFLIYFQGNSAPDKSGLPSDRFSAERTGGSVSTLTIQRTQQEDSAVYLCASSPQQGVYGYTFGSGTRLTVV.

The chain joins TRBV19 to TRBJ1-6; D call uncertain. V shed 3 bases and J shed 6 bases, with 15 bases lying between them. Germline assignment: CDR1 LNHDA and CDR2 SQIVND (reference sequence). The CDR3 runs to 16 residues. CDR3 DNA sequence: TGTGCCAGTAGTATTTCATCTGGTACACTTAATTCACCCCTCCACTTT. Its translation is CASSISSGTLNSPLHF.

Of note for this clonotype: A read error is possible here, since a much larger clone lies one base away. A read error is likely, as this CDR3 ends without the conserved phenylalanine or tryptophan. The CDR3 bases are TGTGCCAGCAGTAGAAGGGAACAAGAGACCCAGTACTAC. This codes for CASSRREQETQYY. The J gene is TRBJ2-5, the V gene TRBV6-4; no firm D call. The germline V and J ends were trimmed by 5 bases and 2 bases, with 9 bases remaining between them. The CDR3 is 13 residues long. Germline V gene lookup returns CDR1 MRHNA and CDR2 SNTAGT.

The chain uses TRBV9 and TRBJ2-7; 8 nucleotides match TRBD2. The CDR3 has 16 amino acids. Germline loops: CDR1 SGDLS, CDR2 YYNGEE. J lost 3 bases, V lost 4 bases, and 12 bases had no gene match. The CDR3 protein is CASSPGGVFSHYEQYF. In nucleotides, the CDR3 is TGTGCCAGCAGCCCCGGGGGGGTCTTCAGCCACTACGAGCAGTACTTC. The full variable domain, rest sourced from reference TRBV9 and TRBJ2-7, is DSGVTQTPKHLITATGQRVTLRCSPRSGDLSVYWYQQSLDQGLQFLIQYYNGEERAKGNILERFSAQQFPDLHSELNLSSLELGDSALYFCASSPGGVFSHYEQYFGPGTRLTVT.

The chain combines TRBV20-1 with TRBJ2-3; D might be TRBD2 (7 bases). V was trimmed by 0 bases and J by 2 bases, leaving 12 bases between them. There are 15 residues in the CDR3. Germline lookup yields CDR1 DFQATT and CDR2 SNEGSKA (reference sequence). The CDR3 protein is CSARDRAGATDTQYF. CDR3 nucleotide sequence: TGCAGTGCTAGAGATCGCGCGGGGGCCACAGATACGCAGTATTTT.

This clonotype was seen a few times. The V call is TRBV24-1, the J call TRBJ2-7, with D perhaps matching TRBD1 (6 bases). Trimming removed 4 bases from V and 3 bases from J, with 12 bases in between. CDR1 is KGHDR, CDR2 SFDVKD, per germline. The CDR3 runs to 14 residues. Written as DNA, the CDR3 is TGTGCCACCAGTGAGGGGACACTCGACTACGAGCAGTACTTC. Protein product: CATSEGTLDYEQYF.

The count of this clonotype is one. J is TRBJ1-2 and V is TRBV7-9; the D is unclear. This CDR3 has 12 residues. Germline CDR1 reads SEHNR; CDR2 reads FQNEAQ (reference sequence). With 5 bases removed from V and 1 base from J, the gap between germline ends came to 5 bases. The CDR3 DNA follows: TGTGCCAGCAGCCCGATTAACTATGGCTACACCTTC. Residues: CASSPINYGYTF. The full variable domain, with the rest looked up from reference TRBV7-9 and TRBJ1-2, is DTGVSQNPRHKITKRGQNVTFRCDPISEHNRLYWYRQTLGQGPEFLTYFQNEAQLEKSRLLSDRFSAERPKGSFSTLEIQRTEQGDSAMYLCASSPINYGYTFGSGTRLTVV.

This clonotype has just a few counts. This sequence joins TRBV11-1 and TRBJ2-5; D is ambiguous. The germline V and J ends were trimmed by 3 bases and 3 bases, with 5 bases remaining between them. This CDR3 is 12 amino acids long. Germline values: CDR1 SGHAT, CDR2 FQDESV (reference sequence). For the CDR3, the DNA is TGTGCCAGCAGCTTCTTCAAAGAGACCCAGTACTTC. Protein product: CASSFFKETQYF.

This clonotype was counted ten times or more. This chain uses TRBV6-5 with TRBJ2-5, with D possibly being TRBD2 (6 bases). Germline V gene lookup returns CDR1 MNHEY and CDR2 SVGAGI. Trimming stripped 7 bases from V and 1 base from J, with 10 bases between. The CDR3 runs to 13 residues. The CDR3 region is CASTTGGQETQYF. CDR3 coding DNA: TGTGCCAGCACCACCGGGGGCCAAGAGACCCAGTACTTC.

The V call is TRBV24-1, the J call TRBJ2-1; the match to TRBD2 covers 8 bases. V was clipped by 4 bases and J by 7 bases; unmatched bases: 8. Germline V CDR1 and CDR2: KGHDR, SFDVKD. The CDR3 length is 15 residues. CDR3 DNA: TGTGCCACCAGTGACTCGGGGGGGTACGGTAATGAGCAGTTCTTC. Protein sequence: CATSDSGGYGNEQFF.